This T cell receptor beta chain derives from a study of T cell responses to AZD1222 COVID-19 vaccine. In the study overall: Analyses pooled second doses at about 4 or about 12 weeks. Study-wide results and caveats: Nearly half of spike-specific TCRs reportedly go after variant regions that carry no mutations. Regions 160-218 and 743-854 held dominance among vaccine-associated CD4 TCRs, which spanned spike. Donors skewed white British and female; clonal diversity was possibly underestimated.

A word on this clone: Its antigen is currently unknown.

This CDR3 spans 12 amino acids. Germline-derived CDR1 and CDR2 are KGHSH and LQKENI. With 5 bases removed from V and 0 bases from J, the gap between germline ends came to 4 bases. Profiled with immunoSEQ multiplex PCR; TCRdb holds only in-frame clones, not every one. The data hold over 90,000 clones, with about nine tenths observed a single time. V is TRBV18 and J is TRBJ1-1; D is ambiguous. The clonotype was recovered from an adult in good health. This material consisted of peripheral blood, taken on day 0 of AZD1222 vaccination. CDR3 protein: CASSYVNTEAFF. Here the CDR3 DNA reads TGTGCCAGCTCATATGTGAACACTGAAGCTTTCTTT.